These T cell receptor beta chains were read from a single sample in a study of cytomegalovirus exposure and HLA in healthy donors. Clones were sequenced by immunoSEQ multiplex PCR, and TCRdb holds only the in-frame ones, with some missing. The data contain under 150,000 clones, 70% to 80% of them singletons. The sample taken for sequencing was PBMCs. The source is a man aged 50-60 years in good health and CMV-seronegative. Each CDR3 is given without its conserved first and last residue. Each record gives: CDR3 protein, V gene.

CDR3 protein: SVGVDSNQPQH
V gene: TRBV29-1

CDR3 protein: ASSPTGWGVNTEAF
V gene: TRBV7-2

CDR3 protein: ASSLGTQPATNEKLF
V gene: TRBV11-2

CDR3 protein: ASSSYRITGELF
V gene: TRBV7-8

CDR3 protein: ASSSVQGAGVEAF
V gene: TRBV9

CDR3 protein: ASSFGTSGKGEQY
V gene: TRBV5-1

CDR3 protein: ASSGQGTYEQY
V gene: TRBV7-8

CDR3 protein: ASSPGSSGKYEQF
V gene: TRBV7-2

CDR3 protein: AISGQGAPGELF
V gene: TRBV10-3

CDR3 protein: ASSRSSGDSGNTIY
V gene: TRBV18

CDR3 protein: ASSLVGSGLSYEQY
V gene: TRBV7-2

CDR3 protein: ASSLTSVRGSYNEQF
V gene: TRBV7-3

CDR3 protein: ASGSGTQETQY
V gene: TRBV12-5

CDR3 protein: AISERLAGVGELF
V gene: TRBV10-3

CDR3 protein: ASSLGLQQSETQY
V gene: TRBV7-8

CDR3 protein: ASSYDRADTEAF
V gene: TRBV6-5

CDR3 protein: ASSLLVSSYEQY
V gene: TRBV28

CDR3 protein: ASSLMGQGETGELF
V gene: TRBV5-1

CDR3 protein: ASSLNDRVGEAF
V gene: TRBV18

CDR3 protein: ASSLDRGSTDTQY
V gene: TRBV5-1

CDR3 protein: ASRDRGPYEQY
V gene: TRBV6-5

CDR3 protein: ASSVSGLAGLYEQF
V gene: TRBV9

CDR3 protein: ASSLAGEIYGYT
V gene: TRBV5-4

CDR3 protein: ASSIHGAGNQPQH
V gene: TRBV19

CDR3 protein: ASSRQAPNTGELF
V gene: TRBV28

CDR3 protein: ASSIGRGLTQPQH
V gene: TRBV19

CDR3 protein: ASSRNDQVTGANVLT
V gene: TRBV4-1

CDR3 protein: ASSGQGVSYEQY
V gene: TRBV2

CDR3 protein: ASSREPSYNEQF
V gene: TRBV6-6

CDR3 protein: ASSPGQQGRFGELAKNIQY
V gene: TRBV5-1

CDR3 protein: ASSSIDTQY
V gene: TRBV7-9